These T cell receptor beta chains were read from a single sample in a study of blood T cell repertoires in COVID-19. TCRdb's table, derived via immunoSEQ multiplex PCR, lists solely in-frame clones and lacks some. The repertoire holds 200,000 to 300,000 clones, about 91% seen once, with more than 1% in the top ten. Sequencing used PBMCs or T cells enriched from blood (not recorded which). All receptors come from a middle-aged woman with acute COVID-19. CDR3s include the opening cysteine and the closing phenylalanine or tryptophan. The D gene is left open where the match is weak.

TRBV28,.,CASSTMTPRTEAFF
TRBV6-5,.,CASSSGGLGANVLTF
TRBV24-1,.,CATSDRVSYEQYF
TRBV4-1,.,CASSPRDKGSSPLHF
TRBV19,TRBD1,CASSPGSGGTQYF
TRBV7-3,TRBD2,CASSPTLAGGGYNEQFF
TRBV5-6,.,CASSLGVDSEYSPLHF
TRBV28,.,CASSLRQGSEKLFF
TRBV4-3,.,CASSPTGGVAGELFF
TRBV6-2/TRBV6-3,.,CASSDPRAGAFDEQYF
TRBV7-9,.,CASSFSLREPQFF
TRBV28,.,CASSLRTDLQPQHF
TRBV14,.,CASSQVANTQYF
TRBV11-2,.,CASSLVASYEQYF
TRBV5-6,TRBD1,CASSFGTDTEAFF
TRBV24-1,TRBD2,CATSDPLAGLYNEQFF
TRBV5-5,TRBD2,CASSLIAGVRETQYF
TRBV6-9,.,CASSYLAYNEQFF
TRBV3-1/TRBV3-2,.,CASSQAQDQPQHF
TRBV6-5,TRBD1,CASSYGTAHNEKLFF
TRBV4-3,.,CASSQDPRGRSTEAFF
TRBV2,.,CASSERASLGADTQYF